This entry describes one T cell receptor (beta chain). The record originates from a study of blood T cell repertoires in COVID-19. Under the authors' procedure: Amplified reference gene primers provided the basis for estimating nucleated cell counts. The method was immunoSEQ multiplex PCR; TCRdb's version includes in-frame clones alone and lacks a portion of them. V and J calls and clone size are given by that table; D and trimming were obtained from the DNA. The sample has over 200,000 clones; more than 80% are singletons. The V end lost 4 bases, the J end lost 0 bases, and 10 bases lay between the germline ends. The CDR3 consists of 14 residues. Per the germline V gene, CDR1 is SEHNR and CDR2 is FQNEAQ (reference sequence). Recovery among Cohort 3 donors was established by two negative PCRs, clearance, or symptom resolution.

The chain recombines TRBV7-9 with TRBJ2-7; D may be TRBD2 (5 bases). Input material: PBMCs or T cells enriched from blood (not recorded which). The receptor comes from a man in his forties who had recovered from COVID-19. The CDR3 sequence: CASSSGAVSYEQYF. CDR3 DNA sequence: TGTGCCAGCAGCTCAGGAGCGGTCTCCTACGAGCAGTACTTC.